This T cell receptor (beta chain) was observed in a study of T cells in Graves' hyperthyroidism and ophthalmopathy. Germline V gives CDR1 SGHTA, CDR2 FQGTGA. The germline V and J ends were trimmed by 2 bases and 10 bases, with 6 bases remaining between them. The CDR3 extends over 11 amino acids. Amplification targeted TCR beta CDR3 regions from RNA transcripts. In the first-round RT-PCR of the TCR CDR3, the HTBI primer set was used. TCRdb re-analysed the multiplex PCR reads in MiXCR, keeping a single row per CDR3 protein. The sample includes around 270,000 distinct CDR3 sequences, roughly a fifth of them seen just once.

Sequenced sample: blood. The source of this sequence is a man aged 50-59 years with Graves' ophthalmopathy. This chain uses TRBV7-3 with TRBJ2-1; D is unclear. The CDR3 sequence: CASSLWWEQFF. The CDR3 nucleotides read TGTGCCAGCAGCTTATGGTGGGAGCAGTTCTTC.